A selection of T cell receptor beta chains follows, all from one sample in a study of T-cell reconstitution after alpha-beta-depleted transplantation in children. Using its own MiXCR run on the PCR reads, TCRdb lists one record per CDR3 protein. The sample has approximately 200,000 distinct CDR3 sequences, just under 6.5% seen once. This material consisted of PBMCs, taken before TCRalphabeta/CD19-depleted stem cell transplant. These receptors were collected from a girl in the first two years of life with combined immunodeficiency, due to receive a stem cell transplant. The CDR3 runs from the conserved cysteine through the conserved F or W. A D gene is named only where the DNA matches it firmly. The listing skips clone size in some rows; elsewhere it reads once, few, many or a size class.

many 12 TRBJ2-5 NA TRBV11-2 CASSLNWETQYF TGTGCCAGCAGCTTAAACTGGGAGACCCAGTACTTC
NA 13 TRBJ2-1 TRBD2 TRBV29-1 CSAGLADLNEQFF TGCAGCGCCGGACTAGCGGACTTAAATGAGCAGTTCTTC
many 15 TRBJ1-5 NA TRBV12-3/TRBV12-4 CASSLYSGGRQPQHF TGTGCCAGCAGTTTGTATTCGGGAGGGCGTCAGCCCCAGCATTTT
many 16 TRBJ1-5 TRBD1 TRBV20-1 CSARDKEGAGVQPQHF TGCAGTGCTAGAGATAAGGAGGGGGCGGGTGTTCAGCCCCAGCATTTT
NA 16 TRBJ2-4 TRBD1 TRBV7-9 CASSLGTAIAKNIQYF TGTGCCAGCAGCTTGGGGACAGCCATAGCCAAAAACATTCAGTACTTC
many 17 TRBJ2-7 TRBD2 TRBV15 CATSRDGRGLSSYEQYF TGTGCCACCAGCAGAGATGGGAGGGGCCTCAGCTCCTACGAGCAGTACTTC
NA 16 TRBJ2-5 NA TRBV7-2 CASSLASLQPKETQYF TGTGCCAGCAGCTTGGCAAGCCTGCAACCAAAAGAGACCCAGTACTTC
many 14 TRBJ1-3 TRBD1 TRBV29-1 CSVEQGGSGNTIYF TGCAGCGTGGAACAGGGGGGCTCTGGAAACACCATATATTTT
many 15 TRBJ2-2 NA TRBV4-3 CASSQWADYTGELFF TGCGCCAGCAGCCAATGGGCAGACTACACCGGGGAGCTGTTTTTT
NA 17 TRBJ2-7 NA TRBV20-1 CCARDWIISGDSYEQYF TGCTGTGCTAGAGATTGGATCATATCGGGAGATAGCTACGAGCAGTACTTC
many 12 TRBJ2-2 NA TRBV29-1 CSVEGHTGELFF TGCAGCGTTGAAGGCCACACCGGGGAGCTGTTTTTT
many 14 TRBJ1-2 NA TRBV28 CASRSQVLNYGYTF TGTGCCAGCCGGTCCCAGGTCCTTAACTATGGCTACACCTTC
many 12 TRBJ2-7 NA TRBV12-3/TRBV12-4 CASSRISYEQYF TGTGCCAGCAGTCGCATCTCCTACGAGCAGTACTTC
NA 16 TRBJ1-5 TRBD1 TRBV7-9 CASSSGAGGMGQPQHF TGTGCCAGCAGCTCAGGGGCAGGGGGGATGGGGCAGCCCCAGCATTTT
many 16 TRBJ1-5 TRBD1 TRBV20-1 CSARAQGEYSNQPQHF TGCAGTGCTAGAGCCCAGGGGGAATATAGCAATCAGCCCCAGCATTTT
many 17 TRBJ2-6 NA TRBV9 CASSVRGTFSGANVLTF TGTGCCAGCAGCGTAAGGGGGACTTTCTCTGGGGCCAACGTCCTGACTTTC
many 16 TRBJ2-5 NA TRBV7-9 CASSLGTGTAQETQYF TGTGCCAGCAGCTTAGGAACCGGGACTGCCCAAGAGACCCAGTACTTC
few 15 TRBJ2-3 TRBD2 TRBV5-1 CASSFKLAGTDTQYF TGCGCCAGCAGCTTCAAACTAGCGGGCACAGATACGCAGTATTTT
many 17 TRBJ2-6 NA TRBV29-1 CSVLMGVDYSGANVLTF TGCAGCGTTCTTATGGGGGTTGACTACTCTGGGGCCAACGTCCTGACTTTC
many 16 TRBJ1-4 TRBD1 TRBV7-8 CASSYPTGKVGEKLFF TGTGCCAGCAGCTACCCGACAGGGAAAGTTGGTGAAAAACTGTTTTTT
NA 14 TRBJ1-1 TRBD1 TRBV19 CATALTGVNTEAFF TGTGCCACCGCGTTAACAGGGGTTAACACTGAAGCTTTCTTT
NA 14 TRBJ2-7 NA TRBV6-5 CASSYDASVYEQYF TGTGCCAGCAGTTACGATGCCAGCGTCTACGAGCAGTACTTC
many 15 TRBJ2-1 NA TRBV4-3 CASSQPLGASNEQFF TGCGCCAGCAGCCAACCTTTGGGGGCCTCAAATGAGCAGTTCTTC
many 16 TRBJ2-1 NA TRBV9 CASSVDGARTYNEQFF TGTGCCAGCAGCGTAGACGGGGCCCGTACTTACAATGAGCAGTTCTTC
many 15 TRBJ2-1 NA TRBV12-3/TRBV12-4 CASSLGSTSYNEQFF TGTGCCAGCAGTTTGGGCTCCACGAGCTACAATGAGCAGTTCTTC
many 17 TRBJ2-1 TRBD2 TRBV20-1 CSALIGLANTSPYEQFF TGCAGTGCCCTGATAGGACTAGCGAACACGTCCCCCTATGAGCAGTTCTTC
NA 12 TRBJ2-1 TRBD1 TRBV7-2 CASSSTGFNAVF TGTGCCAGCAGCTCGACAGGGTTCAATGCGGTCTTC
many 15 TRBJ2-3 NA TRBV3-1 CASSPGRFSTDTQYF TGTGCCAGCAGCCCGGGACGGTTTAGCACAGATACGCAGTATTTT
few 16 TRBJ2-5 TRBD2 TRBV5-1 CASRLTSGGAVETQYF TGCGCCAGCAGGCTGACTAGCGGGGGGGCCGTAGAGACCCAGTACTTC
many 15 TRBJ2-2 NA TRBV12-3/TRBV12-4 CASSLIGLGTGELFF TGTGCCAGCAGTTTAATCGGGTTGGGCACCGGGGAGCTGTTTTTT
many 14 TRBJ2-7 NA TRBV20-1 CSASPAQGIYEQYF TGCAGTGCTAGTCCGGCCCAGGGTATCTACGAGCAGTACTTC
few 13 TRBJ1-1 NA TRBV7-2 CASSIEGDTEAFF TGTGCCAGCAGCATAGAGGGGGACACTGAAGCTTTCTTT
many 16 TRBJ2-1 NA TRBV28 CASSLTGGVGDDEQFF TGTGCCAGCAGTTTAACGGGGGGCGTAGGCGACGATGAGCAGTTCTTC
many 15 TRBJ2-6 NA TRBV6-2/TRBV6-3 CASARAIAGANVLTF TGTGCCAGCGCCAGGGCGATCGCTGGGGCCAACGTCCTGACTTTC